Many counts were recorded for the clone carrying this TCR beta chain. These data originate in a study of kidney transplant recipient with SARS-CoV-2 infection. Deletions cut 5 bases from V and 4 bases from J, with 23 bases between. Germline-derived CDR1 and CDR2 are LGHDT and YNNKEL (reference sequence). CDR3 length equals 17 residues. TCRdb passed the reads through MiXCR, listing each CDR3 protein once. The table includes 200,000 to 300,000 distinct CDR3 sequences, under 30% detected once. The input for sequencing was a blood sample, taken at baseline and on approximately day 120 from a kidney transplant recipient. The chain employs TRBV3-1 and TRBJ1-2; D is uncertain. This sequence originates from a male patient in his 30s who had COVID-19 and was a kidney transplant recipient. Some T cells may trace back to the graft donor. In nucleotides, the CDR3 is TGTGCCAGCAGCGCTAGACCCACCCTTCGAAAGACCTATGGCTACACCTTC. Translation gives CASSARPTLRKTYGYTF.